This T cell receptor beta chain was captured in a study of blood T cell repertoires in COVID-19. The wider study: Nucleic acid was either cDNA or gDNA, and it came from T cells, B-cell-depleted T cells, or PBMCs.

Measured with immunoSEQ multiplex PCR; TCRdb has only the in-frame clones, and not every one. Of about 19,000 clones in the sample, about 86% were seen once. This CDR3 comprises 14 residues. The V and J ends lost 8 bases and 2 bases respectively, with 13 bases between them. Germline V lookup: CDR1 WNHNN, CDR2 SYGVQD (reference sequence). This sequence joins TRBV10-1 and TRBJ2-4, with D unclear. Sequencing was done on a sample of peripheral blood. The source is an older man with acute or convalescent COVID-19. The CDR3 region is CASLQLSTKNIQYF. The CDR3, as DNA: TGCGCCAGCCTACAGTTGTCGACCAAAAACATTCAGTACTTC.